This TCR beta chain was sequenced for a study of blood T cell repertoires in COVID-19. Looking at the study overall: Italy, Spain and the United States were the sources of the convalescent and acute COVID-19 samples. The analysed material was cDNA or gDNA that came from T cells, B-cell-depleted T cells, or PBMCs.

In the original processing: Reference gene primers were amplified, and this amplification served to estimate nucleated cell counts. Clones were sequenced by immunoSEQ multiplex PCR, and TCRdb holds only the in-frame ones, with some missing. V and J calls and clone size are given by that table; D and trimming were obtained from the DNA. The table records roughly 100,000 clones, 81% of them present only once. The clonotype comes from an elderly man with active or convalescent COVID-19. Specimen: peripheral blood.

CDR3: CASSLSVNEQFF. CDR3 coding DNA: TGTGCCAGCAGCCTGTCGGTCAATGAGCAGTTCTTC. The chain employs TRBV7-2 and TRBJ2-1, with D unclear. CDR3 length: 12 amino acids. Trimming pared 5 bases from V and 6 bases from J, leaving 8 bases between. Per the germline V gene, CDR1 is SGHTA and CDR2 is FQGNSA.